The present TCR beta chain was sequenced within a study of cytomegalovirus exposure and HLA in healthy donors. Study observations and caveats: Reported performance of the classifier showed diagnosis of cytomegalovirus status with high specificity and sensitivity. For presence/absence analyses, sequencing depth was assumed to be roughly uniform across donors.

Researchers ran the PCR with 60 Vbeta and 13 Jbeta primers. Profiled with immunoSEQ multiplex PCR; TCRdb holds only in-frame clones, not every one. The sample consists of about 120,000 clones, about 83% of them appearing once. V was cut by 1 base and J by 0 bases, with 14 bases left in between. The CDR3 spans 17 residues. Germline V gene sequence: CDR1 SEHNR, CDR2 FQNEAQ (reference sequence). A note on this clone: No antigen is known for it.

The gene calls are TRBV7-9 and TRBJ2-3; perhaps TRBD2 as D (5 bases). Material for sequencing was PBMCs. This TCR derives from a woman between 40 and 55 years old in good health and CMV-seropositive. CDR3 coding DNA: TGTGCCAGCAGCTTAGGGCCCACGGGGTCTAGCACAGATACGCAGTATTTT. Translated, it gives CASSLGPTGSSTDTQYF.